These 10 T cell receptor beta chains share one sample of origin, sequenced in a study of T cell responses to AZD1222 COVID-19 vaccine. Method: immunoSEQ multiplex PCR; TCRdb's copy keeps in-frame clones and lacks some. The profile shows roughly 99,000 clones, about nine tenths of them singletons. The source was peripheral blood, collected on day 0 of AZD1222 vaccination. The receptors were sampled from an adult in good health.

The V gene is TRBV6-5, the J gene TRBJ2-5; D is ambiguous. The CDR3 consists of 14 residues. Trimming removed 8 bases from V and 3 bases from J, with 16 bases in between. Germline V gives CDR1 MNHEY, CDR2 SVGAGI. The CDR3 here is CASGKPRPKETQYF. The CDR3 DNA is TGTGCCAGCGGTAAGCCTCGACCGAAAGAGACCCAGTACTTC.

This clone was found once. The chain links TRBV29-1 to TRBJ1-1; D remains unclear. From germline, CDR1 is SQVTM and CDR2 ANQGSEA. V was cut by 3 bases and J by 2 bases, with 4 bases left in between. The CDR3 totals 11 residues. The CDR3 loop is CSVDGNTEAFF. CDR3 sequence (DNA): TGCAGCGTTGATGGCAACACTGAAGCTTTCTTT.

The DNA for the CDR3 is TGTGCCAGCAGCTCAATCCGGGACAGGGTGGAAAAACTGTTTTTT. This sequence encodes CASSSIRDRVEKLFF. V is TRBV11-2 and J is TRBJ1-4, with TRBD1 matching 9 bases. CDR3 length equals 15 residues. The J segment lost 8 bases and the V segment lost 4 bases, leaving 8 bases of the junction unmatched. From germline, CDR1 is SGHAT and CDR2 FQNNGV.

CDR3 residues: CASNLAGGAADTQYF. The DNA for the CDR3 is TGTGCCAGCAATCTCGCCGGCGGCGCCGCAGATACGCAGTATTTT. The chain uses TRBV6-5 and TRBJ2-3; no clear D gene. Germline V gives CDR1 MNHEY, CDR2 SVGAGI. The CDR3 length is 15 residues. V lost 7 bases and J 4 bases, leaving 18 bases between the germline ends.

The chain carries TRBV28 and TRBJ2-7, with D unresolved. Germline CDR1 and CDR2: MDHEN and SYDVKM. The CDR3 is 12 residues long. V shed 2 bases and J shed 1 base, with 3 bases lying between them. Here the CDR3 reads CASSLGSYEQYF. The DNA of the CDR3 is TGTGCCAGCAGTTTAGGTTCCTACGAGCAGTACTTC.

The chain combines TRBV27 with TRBJ2-2, with D maybe TRBD2 (6 bases). Germline CDR1 MNHEY, CDR2 SMNVEV (reference sequence). The CDR3 runs 12 residues. Trimming pared 6 bases from V and 6 bases from J, leaving 8 bases between. The CDR3 nucleotides are TGTGCCAGCAGAGGGGAGGCCGGGGAGCTGTTTTTT. This codes for CASRGEAGELFF.

The chain employs TRBV19 and TRBJ2-5; 10 nucleotides line up with TRBD2. Germline values: CDR1 LNHDA, CDR2 SQIVND (reference sequence). V shed 10 bases and J 5 bases; nucleotides not matched to a gene: 19. The CDR3 has 17 amino acids. Here the CDR3 DNA reads TGTGCCACCCGAGCCGTCGTCGGTAGCGGGAGGACGGAGACCCAGTACTTC. The encoded protein is CATRAVVGSGRTETQYF. Full variable domain (remainder filled in from reference TRBV19 and TRBJ2-5): DGGITQSPKYLFRKEGQNVTLSCEQNLNHDAMYWYRQDPGQGLRLIYYSQIVNDFQKGDIAEGYSVSREKKESFPLTVTSAQKNPTAFYLCATRAVVGSGRTETQYFGPGTRLLVL.

V gene TRBV19 combines with J gene TRBJ2-7, with TRBD2 matching 13 bases. Trimming removed 7 bases from V and 4 bases from J; junction bases left unmatched: 7. This CDR3 has 15 residues. Germline CDR1 is LNHDA and CDR2 is SQIVND (reference sequence). In DNA, the CDR3 is TGTGCCAGTAACTCGGGGACTAGCGGGACATACGAGCAGTACTTC. This sequence encodes CASNSGTSGTYEQYF. Drawing the rest from reference TRBV19 and TRBJ2-7, the complete variable domain is DGGITQSPKYLFRKEGQNVTLSCEQNLNHDAMYWYRQDPGQGLRLIYYSQIVNDFQKGDIAEGYSVSREKKESFPLTVTSAQKNPTAFYLCASNSGTSGTYEQYFGPGTRLTVT.

The chain links TRBV4-2 to TRBJ1-3, with TRBD1 matching over 10 bases. The V gene's germline CDR1 is LGHNA and CDR2 YNFKEQ. Trimming took 5 bases from V and 3 from J; bases not matched to a gene: 10. This CDR3 contains 17 residues. This chain's CDR3 is CASSVTTGGDYGNTIYF. CDR3 nucleotide sequence: TGTGCCAGCAGCGTAACGACAGGGGGCGATTATGGAAACACCATATATTTT.

The chain has TRBV27 and TRBJ1-5, with 8 bases that match TRBD1. Looked up from germline, CDR1 is MNHEY and CDR2 is SMNVEV (reference sequence). The trim removed 3 bases at V and 3 bases at J, leaving 7 bases unmatched. This CDR3 comprises 16 residues. CDR3 region: CASSFRRTGYNQPQHF. The CDR3 coding sequence is TGTGCCAGCAGTTTCCGGCGGACAGGGTACAATCAGCCCCAGCATTTT.